The sample holds many counts of the clone carrying this TCR beta chain. Its cognate antigen is unknown. TCRdb re-clonotyped the PCR reads via MiXCR. Among roughly 10,000 clones listed, 22% were seen once. CDR1 is MNHNY and CDR2 is SVGAGI in the germline V gene (reference sequence). With 6 bases clipped from V and 2 bases from J, the junction kept 14 bases outside the gene matches. This CDR3 spans 18 amino acids. This specimen comes from a study of metastatic and nonmetastatic thyroid tumors. Study-wide context: Comparison of repertoires was carried out across blood and tumor or nodule tissue from malignant and benign thyroid patients.

No treatment of any kind had been given to any patient before thyroid surgery. The study, taken as a whole, reports: Benign nodules were reported to have significantly lower TCR beta diversity than malignant thyroid tumors, in blood and tumor.

Sample: adjacent normal tissue. This TCR came from a female donor with papillary thyroid cancer or a benign thyroid nodule (not recorded which). Some clones in this sample may be carry-over from other donors' samples. The chain uses TRBV6-6 and TRBJ2-2, with TRBD2 matching over 8 bases. In DNA, the CDR3 is TGTGCCAGCAGCCAACACCAATTAGCGGGGAGAAACACCGGGGAGCTGTTTTTT. It codes for CASSQHQLAGRNTGELFF.